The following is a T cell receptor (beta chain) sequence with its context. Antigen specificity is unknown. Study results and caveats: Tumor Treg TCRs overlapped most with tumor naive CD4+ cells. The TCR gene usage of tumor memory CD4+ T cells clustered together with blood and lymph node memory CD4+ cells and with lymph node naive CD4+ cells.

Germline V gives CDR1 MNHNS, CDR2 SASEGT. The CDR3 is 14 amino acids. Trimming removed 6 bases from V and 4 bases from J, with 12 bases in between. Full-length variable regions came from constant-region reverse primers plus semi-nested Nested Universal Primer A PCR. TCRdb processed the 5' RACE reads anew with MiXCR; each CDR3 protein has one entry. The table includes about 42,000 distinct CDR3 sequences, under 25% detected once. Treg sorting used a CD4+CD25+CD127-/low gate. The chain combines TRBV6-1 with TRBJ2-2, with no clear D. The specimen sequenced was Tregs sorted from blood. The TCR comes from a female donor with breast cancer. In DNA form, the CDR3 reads TGTGCCAGCAGGAGCAAATTCAGCACCGGGGAGCTGTTTTTT. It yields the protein CASRSKFSTGELFF.